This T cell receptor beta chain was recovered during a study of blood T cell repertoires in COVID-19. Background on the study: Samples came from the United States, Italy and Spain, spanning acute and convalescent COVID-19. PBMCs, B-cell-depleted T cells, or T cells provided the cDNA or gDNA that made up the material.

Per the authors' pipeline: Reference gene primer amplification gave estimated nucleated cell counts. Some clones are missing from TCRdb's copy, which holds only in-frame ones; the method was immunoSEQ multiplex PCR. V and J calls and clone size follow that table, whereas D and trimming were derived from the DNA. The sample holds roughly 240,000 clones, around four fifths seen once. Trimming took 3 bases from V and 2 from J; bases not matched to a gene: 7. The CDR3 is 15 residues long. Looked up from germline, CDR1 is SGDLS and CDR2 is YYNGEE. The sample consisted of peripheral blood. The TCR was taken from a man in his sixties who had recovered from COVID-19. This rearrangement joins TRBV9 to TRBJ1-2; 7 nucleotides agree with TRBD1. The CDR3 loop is CASSARTGENYGYTF. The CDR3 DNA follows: TGTGCCAGCAGCGCTCGGACAGGAGAGAACTATGGCTACACCTTC.